Following are 21 T cell receptor beta chains from one sample sequenced in a study of T cell repertoires in cytomegalovirus infection. From the reads, TCRdb called clonotypes with MiXCR, one entry per CDR3 protein. This sample has more than 350,000 distinct CDR3 sequences; approximately 32% occur once, and the top ten carry around 15%. Sample: PBMCs. The receptors come from a human donor in good health (CMV status not recorded). Some clones in this sample may be carry-over from other donors' samples.

The rearrangement links TRBV2 to TRBJ2-7; D gene unclear. V lost 7 bases and J lost 1, with 17 bases in between. The CDR3 has 15 amino acids. The germline CDR1 and CDR2 sequences are SNHLY and FYNNEI. Written as DNA, the CDR3 is TGTGCCAGCACTGTGGGTCGGATTGGTTCCTACGAGCAGTACTTC. Translating it yields CASTVGRIGSYEQYF. Using reference TRBV2 and TRBJ2-7 for the parts outside the CDR3, the full variable domain is EPEVTQTPSHQVTQMGQEVILRCVPISNHLYFYWYRQILGQKVEFLVSFYNNEISEKSEIFDDQFSVERPDGSNFTLKIRSTKLEDSAMYFCASTVGRIGSYEQYFGPGTRLTVT.

The J gene is TRBJ1-3, the V gene TRBV5-5; D call uncertain. V was pared by 4 bases and J by 0 bases, with 17 bases between. The CDR3 has 17 residues. Germline V gene lookup returns CDR1 SGHKS and CDR2 YYEKEE (reference sequence). The CDR3 DNA reads TGTGCCAGCAGCCTGCGGGGTTTCCCAAGCTCTGGAAACACCATATATTTT. It yields the protein CASSLRGFPSSGNTIYF. Full variable domain (rest looked up from reference TRBV5-5 and TRBJ1-3): DAGVTQSPTHLIKTRGQQVTLRCSPISGHKSVSWYQQVLGQGPQFIFQYYEKEERGRGNFPDRFSARQFPNYSSELNVNALLLGDSALYLCASSLRGFPSSGNTIYFGEGSWLTVV.

This sequence joins TRBV7-6 and TRBJ2-7, with TRBD1 matching over 9 bases. The J segment lost 0 bases and the V segment lost 4 bases, leaving 13 bases of the junction unmatched. The germline CDR1 and CDR2 sequences are SGHVS and FNYEAQ. CDR3 length: 18 residues. CDR3 sequence reads: CASSSSTGGFPGSYEQYF. In DNA form, the CDR3 reads TGTGCCAGCAGCTCTTCGACAGGGGGATTCCCCGGCTCCTACGAGCAGTACTTC.

The rearrangement joins TRBV7-2 to TRBJ2-7, with 9 positions matching TRBD2. This CDR3 is 15 amino acids long. Germline V gives CDR1 SGHTA, CDR2 FQGNSA. V dropped 5 bases and J dropped 3; count of bases not matched to a gene: 8. This chain's CDR3 is CASSRSAGGFYEQYF. CDR3 nucleotides: TGTGCCAGCAGCCGGTCAGCGGGAGGATTCTACGAGCAGTACTTC.

Note on this clonotype: A junction boundary mismatches the germline segment, possibly from a read error. This CDR3 is CASTDRVPYNEQLF. Here the CDR3 DNA reads TGTGCCAGCACGGACCGGGTCCCCTACAATGAGCAGCTCTTC. The V gene is TRBV28, the J gene TRBJ2-1; no clear D gene. CDR3 length equals 14 residues. The germline V gene encodes CDR1 MDHEN and CDR2 SYDVKM.

As to this clonotype: An end of the junction differs from the germline gene, which may be a read error. The chain employs TRBV7-2 and TRBJ2-5; D not resolved. CDR1 is SGHTA and CDR2 is FQGNSA in the germline V gene. CDR3 length equals 13 residues. CDR3 sequence reads: CASSLLLTVNLGF. The CDR3 DNA sequence: TGTGCCAGCAGCTTATTACTAACAGTGAATCTTGGTTTC.

V gene TRBV18 combines with J gene TRBJ1-2; D perhaps matches TRBD1 (5 bases). Deletions cut 3 bases from V and 6 bases from J, with 17 bases between. Germline loops: CDR1 KGHSH, CDR2 LQKENI. This CDR3 is built from 15 residues. CDR3 nucleotide sequence: TGTGCCAGCTCACCCGACAGTGCCCTAGGGAATGGCTACACCTTC. Encoded protein: CASSPDSALGNGYTF.

There are a few counts of this clonotype. The chain carries TRBV19 and TRBJ2-7; D remains ambiguous. The CDR3 has 11 amino acids. Trimming cost V 11 bases and J 1 base, with 9 bases left between them. The germline CDR1 and CDR2 sequences are LNHDA and SQIVND (reference sequence). The CDR3 DNA reads TGTGCCTCCGGGTTTTCCTACGAGCAGTACTTC. Amino acid sequence: CASGFSYEQYF.

This clonotype was counted ten times or more. The chain employs TRBV12-3 or TRBV12-4 and TRBJ2-4; TRBD2 matches 7 bases. This CDR3 spans 13 amino acids. Trimming at V came to 4 bases and at J to 6 bases, leaving 3 bases not matched to a gene. As DNA, the CDR3 is TGTGCCAGCAGTTGGGACTACCCAAACATTCAGTACTTC. Residues: CASSWDYPNIQYF.

The chain uses TRBV2 and TRBJ1-2; weak D call: TRBD1 (5 bases). Trimming took off 6 bases at V and 2 bases at J, with 13 bases between the two ends. The CDR3 has 14 amino acids. Germline V gene sequence: CDR1 SNHLY, CDR2 FYNNEI. CDR3 bases: TGTGCCAGCAGGTACAGTGAGGGGAACTATGGCTACACCTTC. This codes for CASRYSEGNYGYTF.

This rearrangement joins TRBV28 to TRBJ2-7, with D possibly being TRBD2 (5 bases). This CDR3 region has 13 residues. The V gene's germline CDR1 is MDHEN and CDR2 SYDVKM. Trimming cost V 3 bases and J 0 bases, with 6 bases left between them. In nucleotides, the CDR3 is TGTGCCAGCAGTTTGGACTTCTCCTACGAGCAGTACTTC. As protein: CASSLDFSYEQYF.

This chain links TRBV3-1 with TRBJ2-1; D is possibly TRBD1 (6 bases). Trimming left V 3 bases short and J 0 bases short, with 9 bases between. Germline CDR1 reads LGHDT; CDR2 reads YNNKEL (reference sequence). The CDR3 runs to 15 residues. CDR3 amino acids: CASSQRDNSYNEQFF. The CDR3 DNA sequence: TGTGCCAGCAGCCAGAGGGACAACTCCTACAATGAGCAGTTCTTC.

This clonotype has more than one count but fewer than ten. An end of the junction differs from the germline gene, which may be a read error. The chain has TRBV7-7 and TRBJ2-7; 9 bases are shared with TRBD2. Germline V lookup: CDR1 SSHAT, CDR2 FNYEAQ (reference sequence). This CDR3 region has 16 residues. The CDR3 nucleotides read TGTGCTAGCAGCCACTCCCTCCTAGCGGGAAGGGACGAGCAGTACTTC. It is translated as CASSHSLLAGRDEQYF.

This clonotype has a count of ten or more. This chain uses TRBV7-2 with TRBJ1-6, with D possibly being TRBD1 (6 bases). The CDR3 runs to 16 residues. V was clipped by 4 bases and J by 6 bases, with 16 bases between them. In germline, CDR1 is SGHTA, CDR2 FQGNSA. CDR3 sequence reads: CASSSDRMGGNSPLHF. DNA of the CDR3: TGTGCCAGCAGCTCAGACAGGATGGGCGGTAATTCACCCCTCCACTTT.

This clonotype showed up just a few times. The chain carries TRBV4-3 and TRBJ1-5, with no clear D. Germline-derived CDR1 and CDR2 are LGHNA and YSLEER. The V end was cut by 0 bases, the J end by 5 bases, with 11 bases between. The CDR3 is made up of 15 amino acids. CDR3 sequence reads: CASSQEGTVDQPQHF. CDR3 DNA sequence: TGCGCCAGCAGCCAAGAGGGAACAGTTGATCAGCCCCAGCATTTT.

The chain recombines TRBV6-2 or TRBV6-3 with TRBJ2-6; D is perhaps TRBD1 (5 bases). The CDR3 loop spans 15 amino acids. Trimming took off 7 bases at V and 2 bases at J, with 12 bases between the two ends. The germline V gene has CDR1 MNHEY and CDR2 SVGEGT. CDR3 in amino acids: CASKEQVAGANVLTF. The CDR3 bases are TGTGCCAGCAAAGAACAGGTAGCTGGGGCCAACGTCCTGACTTTC.

This clonotype was seen a few times. The rearrangement uses TRBV6-5 and TRBJ1-2, with 7 bases matching TRBD1. The CDR3 runs 16 residues. The V gene's germline CDR1 is MNHEY and CDR2 SVGAGI. Trimming took 4 bases from V and 6 from J; bases not matched to a gene: 14. The CDR3 protein is CASSWGPPEGANGYTF. For the CDR3, the DNA is TGTGCCAGCAGTTGGGGCCCCCCGGAGGGGGCAAATGGCTACACCTTC.

This clonotype showed up just a few times. The chain has TRBV28 and TRBJ2-1, with D perhaps matching TRBD2 (5 bases). Germline V CDR1 and CDR2: MDHEN, SYDVKM. This CDR3 has 16 amino acids. The germline V and J ends were trimmed by 4 bases and 0 bases, with 13 bases remaining between them. CDR3 sequence reads: CASSSPEGGSYNEQFF. Here the CDR3 DNA reads TGTGCCAGCAGTTCGCCCGAGGGTGGCTCCTACAATGAGCAGTTCTTC. The variable domain in full, completed from reference TRBV28 and TRBJ2-1, reads DVKVTQSSRYLVKRTGEKVFLECVQDMDHENMFWYRQDPGLGLRLIYFSYDVKMKEKGDIPEGYSVSREKKERFSLILESASTNQTSMYLCASSSPEGGSYNEQFFGPGTRLTVL.

Many counts were recorded for this clonotype. The J gene is TRBJ1-4, the V gene TRBV12-3 or TRBV12-4; D gene unclear. Between the trimmed V and J ends, which lost 1 base and 2 bases, there was a span of 5 bases. The CDR3 spans 14 residues. The CDR3 nucleotides are TGTGCCAGCAGTTTAGGGAGCACTAATGAAAAACTGTTTTTT. This encodes CASSLGSTNEKLFF.

This clonotype has a count of ten or more. The gene calls are TRBV7-6 and TRBJ1-2; no firm D call. The CDR3 has 14 residues. The germline V gene encodes CDR1 SGHVS and CDR2 FNYEAQ. V dropped 4 bases and J dropped 4 bases, with 13 bases sitting between them. The CDR3 region is CASSSDLRSYGYTF. In nucleotides, the CDR3 is TGTGCCAGCAGCTCGGACTTGAGGAGCTATGGCTACACCTTC.

This sequence joins TRBV5-6 and TRBJ2-3; 10 bases align to TRBD2. This CDR3 has 16 amino acids. Germline V gives CDR1 SGHDT, CDR2 YYEEEE. V was clipped by 1 base and J by 5 bases; unmatched bases: 7. DNA of the CDR3: TGTGCCAGCAGCTTGATCCCAGCGGGGGGGGTAGATACGCAGTATTTT. Translation gives CASSLIPAGGVDTQYF.